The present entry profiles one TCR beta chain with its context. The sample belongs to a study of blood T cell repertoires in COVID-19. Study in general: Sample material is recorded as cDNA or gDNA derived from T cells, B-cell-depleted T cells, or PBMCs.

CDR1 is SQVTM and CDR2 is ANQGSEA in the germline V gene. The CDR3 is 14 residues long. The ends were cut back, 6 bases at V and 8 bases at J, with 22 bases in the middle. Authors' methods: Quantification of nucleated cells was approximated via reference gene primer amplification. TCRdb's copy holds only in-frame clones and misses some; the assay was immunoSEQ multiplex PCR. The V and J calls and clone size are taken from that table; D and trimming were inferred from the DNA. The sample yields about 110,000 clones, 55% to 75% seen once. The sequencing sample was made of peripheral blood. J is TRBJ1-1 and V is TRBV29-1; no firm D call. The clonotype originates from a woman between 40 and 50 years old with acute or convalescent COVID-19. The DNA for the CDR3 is TGCAGCGTCGCCCGAGGGTCGGTCACCGAGGAAGCTTTCTTT. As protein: CSVARGSVTEEAFF.